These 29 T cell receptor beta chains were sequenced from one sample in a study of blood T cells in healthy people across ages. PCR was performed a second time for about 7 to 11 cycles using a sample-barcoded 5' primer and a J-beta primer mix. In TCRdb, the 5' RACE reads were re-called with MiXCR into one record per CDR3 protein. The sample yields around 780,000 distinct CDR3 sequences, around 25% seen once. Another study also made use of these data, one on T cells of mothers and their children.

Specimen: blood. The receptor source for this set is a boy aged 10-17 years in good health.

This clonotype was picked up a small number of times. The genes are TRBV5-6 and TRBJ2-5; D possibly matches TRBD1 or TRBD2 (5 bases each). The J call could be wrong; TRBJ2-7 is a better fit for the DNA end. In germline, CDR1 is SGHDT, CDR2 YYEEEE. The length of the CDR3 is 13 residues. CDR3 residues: CASSSGGTGEQYF. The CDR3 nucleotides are TGTGCCAGCAGCTCTGGGGGTACGGGCGAGCAGTACTTC.

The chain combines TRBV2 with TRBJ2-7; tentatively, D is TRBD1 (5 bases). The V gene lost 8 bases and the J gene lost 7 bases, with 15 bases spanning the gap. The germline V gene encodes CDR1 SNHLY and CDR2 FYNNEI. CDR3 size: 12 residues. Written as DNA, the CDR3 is TGTGCCAGCGGGAACAGGCTCCGAGAGCAGTACTTC. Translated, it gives CASGNRLREQYF.

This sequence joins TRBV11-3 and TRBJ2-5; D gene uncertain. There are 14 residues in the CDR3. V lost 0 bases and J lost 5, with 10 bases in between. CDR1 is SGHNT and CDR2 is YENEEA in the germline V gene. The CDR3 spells CASSLDGPGETQYF. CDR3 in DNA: TGTGCCAGCAGCTTAGATGGGCCGGGCGAGACCCAGTACTTC. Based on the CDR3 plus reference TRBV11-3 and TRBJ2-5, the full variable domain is EAGVVQSPRYKIIEKKQPVAFWCNPISGHNTLYWYLQNLGQGPELLIRYENEEAVDDSQLPKDRFSAERLKGVDSTLKIQPAELGDSAVYLCASSLDGPGETQYFGPGTRLLVL.

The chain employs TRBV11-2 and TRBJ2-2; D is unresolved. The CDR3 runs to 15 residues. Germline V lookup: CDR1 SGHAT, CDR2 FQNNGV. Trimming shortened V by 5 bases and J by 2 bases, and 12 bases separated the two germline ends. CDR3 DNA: TGTGCCAGCAGCCTCCCCGGGCCCAACACCGGGGAGCTGTTTTTT. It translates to CASSLPGPNTGELFF.

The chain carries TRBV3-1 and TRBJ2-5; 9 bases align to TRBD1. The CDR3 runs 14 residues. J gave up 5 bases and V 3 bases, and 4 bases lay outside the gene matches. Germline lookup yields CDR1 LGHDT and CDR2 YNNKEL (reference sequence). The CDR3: CASSQTGGGETQYF. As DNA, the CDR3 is TGTGCCAGCAGCCAGACAGGGGGAGGGGAGACCCAGTACTTC.

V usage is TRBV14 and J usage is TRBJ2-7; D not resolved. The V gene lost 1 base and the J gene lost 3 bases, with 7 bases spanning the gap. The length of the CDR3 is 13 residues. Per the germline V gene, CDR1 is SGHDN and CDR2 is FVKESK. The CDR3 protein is CASSQAAFYEQYF. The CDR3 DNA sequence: TGTGCCAGCAGCCAAGCGGCCTTCTACGAGCAGTACTTC.

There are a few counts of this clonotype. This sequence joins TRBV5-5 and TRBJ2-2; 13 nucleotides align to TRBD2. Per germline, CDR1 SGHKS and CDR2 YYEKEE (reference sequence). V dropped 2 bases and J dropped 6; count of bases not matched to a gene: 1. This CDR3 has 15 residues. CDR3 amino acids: CASSLTSGGAGELFF. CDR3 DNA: TGTGCCAGCAGCTTAACTAGCGGGGGGGCCGGGGAGCTGTTTTTT.

The CDR3 loop reads CASSLAKGSGNEKLFF. The CDR3 DNA is TGCGCCAGCAGCCTGGCGAAGGGGAGCGGCAATGAAAAACTGTTTTTT. The chain couples TRBV5-1 to TRBJ1-4; TRBD1 is a possible D gene (5 bases). V lost 4 bases, J lost 5 bases, and 18 bases lay in between. Germline CDR1 reads SGHRS; CDR2 reads YFSETQ. This CDR3 contains 16 residues.

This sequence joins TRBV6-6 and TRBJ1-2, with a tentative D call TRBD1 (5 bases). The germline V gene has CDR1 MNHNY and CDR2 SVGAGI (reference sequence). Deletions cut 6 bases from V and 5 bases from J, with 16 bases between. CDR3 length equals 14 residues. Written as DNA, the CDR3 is TGTGCCAGCAGCCTCCAAGGGGAGGAGTATGGCTACACCTTC. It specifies CASSLQGEEYGYTF.

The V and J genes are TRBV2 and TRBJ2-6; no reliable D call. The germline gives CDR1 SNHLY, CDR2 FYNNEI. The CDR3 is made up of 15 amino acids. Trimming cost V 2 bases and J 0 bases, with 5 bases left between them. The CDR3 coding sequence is TGTGCCAGCAGTGAACAACTCTCTGGGGCCAACGTCCTGACTTTC. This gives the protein CASSEQLSGANVLTF.

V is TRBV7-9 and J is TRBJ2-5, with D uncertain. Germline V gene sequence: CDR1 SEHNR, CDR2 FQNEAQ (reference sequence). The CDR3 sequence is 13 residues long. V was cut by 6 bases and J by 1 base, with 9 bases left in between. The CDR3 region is CASRERFQETQYF. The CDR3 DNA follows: TGTGCCAGCAGAGAGAGGTTCCAAGAGACCCAGTACTTC.

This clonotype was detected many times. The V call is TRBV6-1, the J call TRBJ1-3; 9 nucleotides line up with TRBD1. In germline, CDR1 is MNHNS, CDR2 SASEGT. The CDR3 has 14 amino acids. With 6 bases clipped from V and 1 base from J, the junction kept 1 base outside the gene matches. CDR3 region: CASSGTGSGNTIYF. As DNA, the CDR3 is TGTGCCAGCAGCGGGACAGGGTCTGGAAACACCATATATTTT.

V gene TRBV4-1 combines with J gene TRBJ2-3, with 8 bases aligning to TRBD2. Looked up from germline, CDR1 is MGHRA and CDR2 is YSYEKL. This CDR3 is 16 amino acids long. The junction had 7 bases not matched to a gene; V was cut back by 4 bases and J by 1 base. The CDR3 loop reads CASSRLTSERTDTQYF. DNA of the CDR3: TGCGCCAGCAGCCGCCTGACTAGCGAGCGCACAGATACGCAGTATTTT.

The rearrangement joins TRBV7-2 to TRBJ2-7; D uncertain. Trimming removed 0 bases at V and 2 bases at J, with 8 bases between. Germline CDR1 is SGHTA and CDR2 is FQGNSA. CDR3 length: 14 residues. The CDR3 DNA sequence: TGTGCCAGCAGCTTAGCGGTCGTACCCTACGAGCAGTACTTC. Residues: CASSLAVVPYEQYF.

CDR3 DNA: TGCAGCGTTGATATGACCGGGACAGGGGACTATGGCTACACCTTC. Its translation: CSVDMTGTGDYGYTF. The chain has TRBV29-1 and TRBJ1-2; TRBD1 matches at 10 bases. This CDR3 is 15 amino acids long. CDR1 is SQVTM, CDR2 ANQGSEA, per germline. V shed 3 bases and J 3 bases; nucleotides not matched to a gene: 7.

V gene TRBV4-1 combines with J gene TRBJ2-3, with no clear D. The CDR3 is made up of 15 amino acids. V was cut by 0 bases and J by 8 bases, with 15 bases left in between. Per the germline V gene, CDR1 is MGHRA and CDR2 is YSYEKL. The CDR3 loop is CASSQDEGKRITQYF. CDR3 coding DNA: TGCGCCAGCAGCCAAGATGAAGGGAAGAGGATTACGCAGTATTTT.

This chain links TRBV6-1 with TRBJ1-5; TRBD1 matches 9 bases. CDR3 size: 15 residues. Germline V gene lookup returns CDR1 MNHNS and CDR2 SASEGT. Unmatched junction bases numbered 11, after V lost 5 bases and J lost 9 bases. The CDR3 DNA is TGTGCCAGCAGTCGGGGACAGGGCGGACGTCGGCCCCAGCATTTT. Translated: CASSRGQGGRRPQHF.

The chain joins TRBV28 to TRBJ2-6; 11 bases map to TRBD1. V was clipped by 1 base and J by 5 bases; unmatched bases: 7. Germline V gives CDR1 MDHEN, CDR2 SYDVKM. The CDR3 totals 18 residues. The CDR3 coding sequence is TGTGCCAGCAGTTTATTCGGGACAGGGGGTAATCGGGCCAACGTCCTGACTTTC. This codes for CASSLFGTGGNRANVLTF.

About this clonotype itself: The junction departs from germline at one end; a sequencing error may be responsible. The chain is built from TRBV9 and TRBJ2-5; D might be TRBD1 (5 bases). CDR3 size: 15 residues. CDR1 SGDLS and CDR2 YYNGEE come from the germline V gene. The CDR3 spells CVSSVWGSSAETQYF. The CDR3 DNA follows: TGTGTCAGCAGCGTTTGGGGCAGTTCAGCGGAGACCCAGTACTTC. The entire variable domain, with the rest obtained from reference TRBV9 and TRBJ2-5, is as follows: DSGVTQTPKHLITATGQRVTLRCSPRSGDLSVYWYQQSLDQGLQFLIQYYNGEERAKGNILERFSAQQFPDLHSELNLSSLELGDSALYFCVSSVWGSSAETQYFGPGTRLLVL.

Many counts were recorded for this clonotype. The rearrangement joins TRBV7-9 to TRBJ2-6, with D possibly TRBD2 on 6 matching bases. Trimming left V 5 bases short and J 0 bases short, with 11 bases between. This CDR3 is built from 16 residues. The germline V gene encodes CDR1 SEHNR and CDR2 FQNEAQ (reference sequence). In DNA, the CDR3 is TGTGCCAGCAGCCCTGGGCGGGGCTCTGGGGCCAACGTCCTGACTTTC. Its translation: CASSPGRGSGANVLTF. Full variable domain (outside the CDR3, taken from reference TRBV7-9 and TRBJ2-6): DTGVSQNPRHKITKRGQNVTFRCDPISEHNRLYWYRQTLGQGPEFLTYFQNEAQLEKSRLLSDRFSAERPKGSFSTLEIQRTEQGDSAMYLCASSPGRGSGANVLTFGAGSRLTVL.

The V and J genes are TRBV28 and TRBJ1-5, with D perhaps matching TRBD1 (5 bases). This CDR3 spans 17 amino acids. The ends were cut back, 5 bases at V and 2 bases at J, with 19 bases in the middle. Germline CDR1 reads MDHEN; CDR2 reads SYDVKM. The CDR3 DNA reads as TGTGCCAGCAGTCCGCTGAAAGGGGCTCGCGGCAATCAGCCCCAGCATTTT. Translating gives CASSPLKGARGNQPQHF.

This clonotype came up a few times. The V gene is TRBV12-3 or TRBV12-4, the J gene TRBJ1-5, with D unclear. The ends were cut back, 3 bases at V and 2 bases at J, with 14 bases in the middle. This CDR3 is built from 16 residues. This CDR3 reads CASSLEVGKGNQPQHF. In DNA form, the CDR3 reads TGTGCCAGCAGTTTGGAGGTGGGCAAGGGCAATCAGCCCCAGCATTTT.

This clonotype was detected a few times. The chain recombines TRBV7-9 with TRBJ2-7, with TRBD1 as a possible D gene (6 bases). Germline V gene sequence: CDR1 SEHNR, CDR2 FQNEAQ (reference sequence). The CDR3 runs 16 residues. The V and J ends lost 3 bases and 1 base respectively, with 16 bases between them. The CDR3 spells CASSLLGQGRSYEQYF. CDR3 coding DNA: TGTGCCAGCAGCTTGCTGGGACAAGGTAGATCCTACGAGCAGTACTTC.

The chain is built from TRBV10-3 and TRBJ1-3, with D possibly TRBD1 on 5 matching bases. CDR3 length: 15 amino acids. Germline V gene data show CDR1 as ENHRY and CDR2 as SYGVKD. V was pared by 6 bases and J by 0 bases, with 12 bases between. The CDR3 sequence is CAIRVDRDSGNTIYF. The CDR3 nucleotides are TGTGCCATCAGGGTTGACAGAGACTCTGGAAACACCATATATTTT.

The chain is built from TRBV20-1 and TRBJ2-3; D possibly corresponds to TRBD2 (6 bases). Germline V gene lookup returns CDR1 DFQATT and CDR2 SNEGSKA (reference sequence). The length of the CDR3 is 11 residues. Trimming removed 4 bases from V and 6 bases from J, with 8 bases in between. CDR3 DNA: TGCAGTGCTACGGGGGACGATACGCAGTATTTT. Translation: CSATGDDTQYF.

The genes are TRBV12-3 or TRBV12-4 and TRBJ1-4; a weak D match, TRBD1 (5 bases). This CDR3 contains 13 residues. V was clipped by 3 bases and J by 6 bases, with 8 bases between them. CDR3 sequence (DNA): TGTGCCAGCAGTTTTTCGGGGGATGAAAAACTGTTTTTT. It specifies CASSFSGDEKLFF.

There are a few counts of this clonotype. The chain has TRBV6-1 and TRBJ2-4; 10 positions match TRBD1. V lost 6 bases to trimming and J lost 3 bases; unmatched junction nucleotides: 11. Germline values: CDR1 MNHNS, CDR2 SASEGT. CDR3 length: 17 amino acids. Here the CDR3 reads CASSQRGQGLGKNIQYF. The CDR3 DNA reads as TGTGCCAGCAGCCAGCGGGGACAGGGGCTTGGCAAAAACATTCAGTACTTC.

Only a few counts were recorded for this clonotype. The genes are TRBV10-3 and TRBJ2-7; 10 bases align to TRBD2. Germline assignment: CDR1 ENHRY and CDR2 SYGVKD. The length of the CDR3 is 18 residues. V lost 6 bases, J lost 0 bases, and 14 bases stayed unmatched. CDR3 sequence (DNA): TGTGCCATCAGAAGTAGCGGGGGGAGGACCGGACGCTCCTACGAGCAGTACTTC. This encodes CAIRSSGGRTGRSYEQYF.

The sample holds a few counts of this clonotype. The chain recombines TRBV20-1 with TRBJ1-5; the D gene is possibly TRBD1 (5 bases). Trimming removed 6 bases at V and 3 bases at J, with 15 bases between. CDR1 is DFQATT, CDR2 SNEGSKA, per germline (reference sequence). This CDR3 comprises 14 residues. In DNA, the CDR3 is TGCAGTGCCTGGGGCGGCAGGGTCAATCAGCCCCAGCATTTT. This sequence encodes CSAWGGRVNQPQHF.